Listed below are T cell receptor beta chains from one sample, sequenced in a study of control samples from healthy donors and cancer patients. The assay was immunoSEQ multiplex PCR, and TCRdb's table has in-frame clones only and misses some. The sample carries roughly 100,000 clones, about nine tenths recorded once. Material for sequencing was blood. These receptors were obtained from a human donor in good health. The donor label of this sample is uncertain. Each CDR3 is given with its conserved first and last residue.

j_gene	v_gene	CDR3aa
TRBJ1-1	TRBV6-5	CASSVDRNTEAFF
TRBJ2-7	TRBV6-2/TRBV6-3	CASSPTPLGREQYF
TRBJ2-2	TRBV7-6	CASSPLTGPNTGELFF
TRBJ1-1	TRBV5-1	CASSDGGSNTEAFF
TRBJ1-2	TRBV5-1	CASSYEMSPNYGYTF
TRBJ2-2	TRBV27	CASRRDRGNTGELFF
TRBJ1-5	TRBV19	CASSIETGDQPQHF
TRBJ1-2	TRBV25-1	CASSARVGRGGYTF
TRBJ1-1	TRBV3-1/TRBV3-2	CASRDTDRGMIMNTEAFF
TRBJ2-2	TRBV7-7	CASSRQRGDVGELFF
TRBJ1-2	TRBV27	CASSSKMGRGGYTF
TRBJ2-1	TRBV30	CAWTTDSLAYNEQFF
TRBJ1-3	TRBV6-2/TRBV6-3	CASSFSSGNTIYF
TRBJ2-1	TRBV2	CASSGDSYNEQFF
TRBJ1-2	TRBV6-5	CASSWQRAVGYTF
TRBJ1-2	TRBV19	CASTARQGAHGYTF
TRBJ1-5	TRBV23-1	CASSLTYSNQPQHF
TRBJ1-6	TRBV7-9	CASSGQGINSPLHF
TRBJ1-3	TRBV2	CASREWGSAGNTIYF
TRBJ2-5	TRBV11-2	CASSLDDRHQETQYF
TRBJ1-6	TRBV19	CARIPKTGNSPLHF
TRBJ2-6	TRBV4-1	CASSQVTGFTGANVLTF
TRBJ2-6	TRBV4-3	CASSQSIAGGTGANVLTF
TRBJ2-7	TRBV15	CATSRNPSISYEQYF
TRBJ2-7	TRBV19	CASSLQGAYEQYF
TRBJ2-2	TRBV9	CASSARGTTGELFF
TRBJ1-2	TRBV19	CASSILPDGYTF
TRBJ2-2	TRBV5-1	CASMMGTVLNTGELFF
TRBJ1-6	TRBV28	CASSRPRTGGSPLHF
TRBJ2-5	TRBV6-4	CASSDSAGVGETQYF
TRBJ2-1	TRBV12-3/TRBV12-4	CASSLVQGDEQFF